This T cell receptor beta chain came from a study of CD8+CD57+ T cells in acquired aplastic anemia. The overall study: Isolated CD4+ and CD8+ cells, once sorted, yielded DNA averaging roughly 3 ug. Study-level results: Some 28 sequences, all CD8+ CDR3, were shared between patients and controls.

Patients chosen for sequencing had CD8+CD57+ cells that had expanded, as shown by flow cytometry. Patients had not yet gotten any therapy when their blood was taken for sampling. This clonotype was seen a few times. Its antigen is unknown. A read error may account for a junction end that differs from germline. Genomic DNA, the template, was used for profiling of the TCR beta VDJ and CDR3. From the reads, TCRdb called clonotypes with MiXCR, one entry per CDR3 protein. The sample lists around 200,000 distinct CDR3 sequences, about half occurring once. The CDR3 runs 15 residues. Looked up from germline, CDR1 is MNHEY and CDR2 is SMNVEV (reference sequence).

This chain joins TRBV27 and TRBJ2-7; no firm D call. This TCR derives from a human donor with aplastic anemia. The sequencing input was sorted CD4+, CD8+, or CD8+CD57+ T cells (not recorded which) from PBMCs. The CDR3, as DNA: TGTGCCAGCAGACAACCCGGTTCAAAGAACTACGGGCAGTACTTC. It translates to CASRQPGSKNYGQYF.